These 30 T cell receptor beta chains originate from one sample sequenced in a study of blood T cell repertoires in COVID-19. Sequencing was performed with immunoSEQ multiplex PCR; in TCRdb, only in-frame clones are kept and a portion is missing. This sample carries over 300,000 clones, around 90% of them seen once, and the ten largest clones take 6.5%. Sequenced material: peripheral blood. These receptors came from a man aged 18 to 30 with active or convalescent COVID-19.

This clone was counted between two and nine times. The chain combines TRBV6-2 or TRBV6-3 with TRBJ1-1; weak D call: TRBD1 (6 bases). Looked up from germline, CDR1 is MNHEY and CDR2 is SVGEGT. The CDR3 loop spans 14 amino acids. Trimming stripped 2 bases from V and 5 bases from J, with 12 bases between. CDR3 DNA sequence: TGTGCCAGCAGTTACGGGGGCGTGGGGACTGAAGCTTTCTTT. Protein: CASSYGGVGTEAFF.

The rearrangement uses TRBV27 and TRBJ1-6; tentative D call: TRBD1 (5 bases). Trimming took off 0 bases at V and 3 bases at J, with 9 bases between the two ends. CDR1 and CDR2 (germline): MNHEY, SMNVEV (reference sequence). There are 16 residues in the CDR3. CDR3 DNA: TGTGCCAGCAGTTTATCCTTGACAGACTATAATTCACCCCTCCACTTT. It is translated as CASSLSLTDYNSPLHF.

The V gene is TRBV19, the J gene TRBJ1-2; the D gene is possibly TRBD1 (6 bases). The CDR3 loop spans 14 amino acids. The germline V and J ends were trimmed by 7 bases and 6 bases, with 18 bases remaining between them. Germline CDR1 reads LNHDA; CDR2 reads SQIVND (reference sequence). CDR3 sequence (DNA): TGTGCCAGTAAACCAGGGGCTGGCGAGAATGGCTACACCTTC. Translated, it gives CASKPGAGENGYTF.

This clone was detected only once. This rearrangement joins TRBV6-5 to TRBJ2-1; 7 positions match TRBD2. The germline CDR1 and CDR2 sequences are MNHEY and SVGAGI. This CDR3 contains 15 residues. Unmatched junction bases numbered 15, after V lost 7 bases and J lost 9 bases. The CDR3 region is CASTHLGVGGGEQFF. In DNA form, the CDR3 reads TGTGCCAGCACCCACCTGGGAGTGGGCGGGGGTGAGCAGTTCTTC.

The rearrangement joins TRBV5-4 to TRBJ2-1; D is undetermined. The CDR3 runs 11 residues. V was shortened by 5 bases and J by 7 bases, with 7 bases between the two germline ends. CDR1 SGHNT and CDR2 YYREEE come from the germline V gene (reference sequence). The CDR3 nucleotides read TGTGCCAGCAGATACCTAAATGAGCAGTTCTTC. Translated: CASRYLNEQFF.

V usage is TRBV18 and J usage is TRBJ2-7; 11 positions match TRBD2. Germline CDR1 KGHSH, CDR2 LQKENI. The length of the CDR3 is 14 residues. With V trimmed by 6 bases and J by 3 bases, 4 bases remained unmatched. CDR3 region: CASSTTSGNYEQYF. Written as DNA, the CDR3 is TGTGCCAGCTCGACGACTAGCGGGAACTACGAGCAGTACTTC.

The chain is built from TRBV19 and TRBJ1-2; D gene uncertain. Trimming pared 3 bases from V and 0 bases from J, leaving 11 bases between. Per germline, CDR1 LNHDA and CDR2 SQIVND (reference sequence). This CDR3 is built from 15 residues. The CDR3 reads CASSILATPNYGYTF. The CDR3 DNA reads as TGTGCCAGTAGTATCCTTGCGACACCTAACTATGGCTACACCTTC.

The chain employs TRBV2 and TRBJ1-2; D may be TRBD1 (5 bases). The ends were cut back, 10 bases at V and 0 bases at J, with 18 bases in the middle. This CDR3 comprises 15 residues. Per the germline V gene, CDR1 is SNHLY and CDR2 is FYNNEI. Written as DNA, the CDR3 is TGTGCCACCTCTTCCTACTCAGGGACTAACTATGGCTACACCTTC. Its translation is CATSSYSGTNYGYTF.

The chain couples TRBV29-1 to TRBJ1-1, with D tentatively TRBD1 (5 bases). The length of the CDR3 is 13 residues. V was clipped by 5 bases and J by 1 base, with 11 bases between them. Germline CDR1 is SQVTM and CDR2 is ANQGSEA. DNA for the CDR3: TGCAGCGTTTTCCAGGGAGGGAACACTGAAGCTTTCTTT. This gives the protein CSVFQGGNTEAFF.

This chain links TRBV6-6 with TRBJ1-6; 7 positions match TRBD1. The V gene's germline CDR1 is MNHNY and CDR2 SVGAGI (reference sequence). J was trimmed by 7 bases and V by 2 bases; bases with no gene match: 5. This CDR3 region has 15 residues. The CDR3 sequence: CASSYLQGLNSPLHF. The CDR3, as DNA: TGTGCCAGCAGTTACCTACAGGGGCTGAATTCACCCCTCCACTTT.

This sequence joins TRBV19 and TRBJ2-1; D possibly corresponds to TRBD2 (6 bases). V shed 1 base and J shed 8 bases, with 9 bases lying between them. The length of the CDR3 is 13 residues. Germline CDR1 reads LNHDA; CDR2 reads SQIVND (reference sequence). The CDR3 DNA follows: TGTGCCAGTAGTATAGTTGGAGGGGATGAGCAGTTCTTC. Amino acids: CASSIVGGDEQFF.

The chain combines TRBV27 with TRBJ2-1, with D uncertain. Germline V gene data show CDR1 as MNHEY and CDR2 as SMNVEV (reference sequence). V lost 3 bases and J 7 bases, leaving 7 bases between the germline ends. The CDR3 has 12 amino acids. The DNA for the CDR3 is TGTGCCAGCAGTTTTGCGGAAAATGAGCAGTTCTTC. The encoded protein is CASSFAENEQFF.

CDR3 sequence (DNA): TGTGCCAGCAGCTTACCTGTTGCGGGGGCCTATGAGAAGCAGTATTTT. It translates to CASSLPVAGAYEKQYF. The chain combines TRBV7-3 with TRBJ2-3; TRBD2 might be the D (7 bases). The germline gives CDR1 SGHTA, CDR2 FQGTGA. V lost 2 bases to trimming and J lost 11 bases, with 23 bases between them. The CDR3 runs 16 residues.

This chain connects TRBV29-1 to TRBJ1-1; TRBD1 agrees at 8 bases. This CDR3 has 13 residues. The germline gives CDR1 SQVTM, CDR2 ANQGSEA. The V and J ends lost 8 bases and 4 bases, in that order; junction bases with no gene match: 9. The CDR3 sequence is CSCRRGPVTEAFF. The CDR3 DNA sequence: TGCAGCTGCCGCAGGGGGCCGGTCACTGAAGCTTTCTTT.

The chain links TRBV7-2 to TRBJ2-5; 14 bases match TRBD2. This CDR3 comprises 14 residues. Germline trimming cut 5 bases from V and 13 bases from J; bases unmatched to any gene: 9. Germline assignment: CDR1 SGHTA and CDR2 FQGNSA. The DNA for the CDR3 is TGTGCCAGCAGCCCAGGGACTAGCGGGAGAATCTGGTACTTC. Its protein is CASSPGTSGRIWYF.

The chain carries TRBV2 and TRBJ1-5, with D perhaps matching TRBD1 (6 bases). Germline loops: CDR1 SNHLY, CDR2 FYNNEI. Trimming stripped 6 bases from V and 6 bases from J, with 12 bases between. There are 13 residues in the CDR3. The CDR3 DNA follows: TGTGCCAGCAGGAGGGCAGGGGTTCAGCCCCAGCATTTT. This codes for CASRRAGVQPQHF.

The chain links TRBV10-3 to TRBJ2-7, with 11 bases aligning to TRBD2. This CDR3 comprises 19 residues. Germline CDR1 reads ENHRY; CDR2 reads SYGVKD. V shed 3 bases and J 4 bases; nucleotides not matched to a gene: 17. For the CDR3, the DNA is TGTGCCATCAGTGAAGATGTGGGATGGGGTAGCGGGAGGGGGTACGAGCAGTACTTC. It yields the protein CAISEDVGWGSGRGYEQYF.

V gene TRBV7-3 combines with J gene TRBJ1-3, with D possibly TRBD1 on 5 matching bases. This CDR3 is 15 amino acids long. Looked up from germline, CDR1 is SGHTA and CDR2 is FQGTGA. V was pared by 5 bases and J by 4 bases, with 15 bases between. As DNA, the CDR3 is TGTGCCAGCAGCCCCGGACAATCAGCAGGAAACACCATATATTTT. It encodes CASSPGQSAGNTIYF.

Of note for this clone: Because the CDR3's place on the DNA is in doubt, the DNA is left out and the CDR3 is given as listed by TCRdb. The genes are TRBV9 and TRBJ1-6. The V gene's germline CDR1 is SGDLS and CDR2 YYNGEE. The CDR3 length equals 19 residues, ends included. CDR3: CASSVDFGSGGGYNSPLHF.

The genes are TRBV28 and TRBJ1-5; D uncertain. The CDR3 consists of 14 residues. The germline CDR1 and CDR2 sequences are MDHEN and SYDVKM. Trimming stripped 6 bases from V and 7 bases from J, with 16 bases between. This CDR3 is CASSPLPFSQPQHF. DNA of the CDR3: TGTGCCAGCAGCCCCCTCCCGTTCTCCCAGCCCCAGCATTTT.

V usage is TRBV25-1 and J usage is TRBJ2-4; 7 nucleotides agree with TRBD2. Trimming cost V 8 bases and J 2 bases; bases outside gene matches: 9. Per the germline V gene, CDR1 is MGHDK and CDR2 is SYGVNS. CDR3 length: 15 amino acids. This CDR3 is CASSLGGGTKNIQYF. The CDR3 nucleotides are TGTGCCAGCTCCCTGGGGGGGGGAACCAAAAACATTCAGTACTTC.

V gene TRBV19 combines with J gene TRBJ2-1; D possibly corresponds to TRBD1 (6 bases). The CDR3 is made up of 16 amino acids. The germline gives CDR1 LNHDA, CDR2 SQIVND (reference sequence). V dropped 3 bases and J dropped 6 bases, with 18 bases sitting between them. The CDR3 bases are TGTGCCAGTAGTATGGGGGACAACCTGTGGAGCAATGAGCAGTTCTTC. Its translation is CASSMGDNLWSNEQFF.

This clone was seen only once. The chain couples TRBV15 to TRBJ1-5; D not certain. The CDR3 covers 13 residues. V lost 3 bases to trimming and J lost 6 bases, with 9 bases between them. Germline-derived CDR1 and CDR2 are LNHNV and YYDKDF (reference sequence). CDR3 nucleotides: TGTGCCACCAGCAGTGAAGGGAGTCAGCCCCAGCATTTT. Translating gives CATSSEGSQPQHF.

This clone appeared once. J is TRBJ1-1 and V is TRBV27; 7 bases are shared with TRBD1. V shed 0 bases and J 5 bases; nucleotides not matched to a gene: 6. The V gene's germline CDR1 is MNHEY and CDR2 SMNVEV (reference sequence). This CDR3 is 15 amino acids long. This CDR3 reads CASSLSATGRTEAFF. CDR3 in DNA: TGTGCCAGCAGTTTATCCGCGACAGGGAGAACTGAAGCTTTCTTT.

The chain carries TRBV15 and TRBJ2-5; 9 positions match TRBD1. The germline CDR1 and CDR2 sequences are LNHNV and YYDKDF (reference sequence). This CDR3 is built from 14 residues. J gave up 4 bases and V 5 bases, and 5 bases lay outside the gene matches. CDR3 loop: CATSEGQGGETQYF. In DNA form, the CDR3 reads TGTGCCACCAGCGAGGGACAGGGAGGAGAGACCCAGTACTTC.

The J gene is TRBJ1-2, the V gene TRBV28; 9 nucleotides align to TRBD1. With 6 bases clipped from V and 6 bases from J, the junction kept 2 bases outside the gene matches. The CDR3 runs to 12 residues. Germline V lookup: CDR1 MDHEN, CDR2 SYDVKM. The CDR3 DNA sequence: TGTGCCAGCAGGACAGGGGGGGATGGCTACACCTTC. As protein: CASRTGGDGYTF.

The chain has TRBV7-9 and TRBJ2-1; the D is unclear. Germline loops: CDR1 SEHNR, CDR2 FQNEAQ (reference sequence). This CDR3 has 14 residues. With 0 bases removed from V and 12 bases from J, the gap between germline ends came to 15 bases. The CDR3 nucleotides are TGTGCCAGCAGCTTAGCGCGAGGAGCAACCAGGCAGTTCTTC. Translated: CASSLARGATRQFF.

This chain links TRBV2 with TRBJ1-1, with no clear D. With 6 bases removed from V and 1 base from J, the gap between germline ends came to 9 bases. There are 13 residues in the CDR3. The germline gives CDR1 SNHLY, CDR2 FYNNEI. The CDR3 coding sequence is TGTGCCAGCAGGGTGGCAGAGAACACTGAAGCTTTCTTT. Translating gives CASRVAENTEAFF.

The rearrangement joins TRBV19 to TRBJ2-1, with 13 bases that match TRBD2. V was clipped by 3 bases and J by 0 bases; unmatched bases: 2. From germline, CDR1 is LNHDA and CDR2 SQIVND (reference sequence). The CDR3 totals 17 residues. CDR3 residues: CASSMTSGRFSYNEQFF. CDR3 nucleotides: TGTGCCAGTAGTATGACTAGCGGGAGGTTCTCCTACAATGAGCAGTTCTTC.

The chain links TRBV6-5 to TRBJ1-5; D is possibly TRBD1 (5 bases). Trimming cost V 7 bases and J 0 bases, with 10 bases left between them. Germline assignment: CDR1 MNHEY and CDR2 SVGAGI. This CDR3 has 14 amino acids. CDR3 region: CASKTRGSNQPQHF. CDR3 coding DNA: TGTGCCAGCAAAACAAGGGGTAGCAATCAGCCCCAGCATTTT.